The T cell receptor (beta chain) under discussion was sequenced for a study of preoperative IRX-2 immunotherapy in early breast cancer. Only in-frame clones appear in the TCRdb table, and some are missing; sequencing was by immunoSEQ multiplex PCR. The table records approximately 38,000 clones, approximately 85% of them present only once. The treatment was: preoperative locoregional IRX-2 cytokine immunotherapy. The origin of this receptor is a human donor with breast cancer. Sequencing used lymph node tissue, obtained after IRX-2 immunotherapy.

This CDR3 reads CASSPLAGGPEQFF. As DNA, the CDR3 is TGTGCCAGCTCACCACTAGCGGGGGGGCCCGAGCAGTTCTTC. J is TRBJ2-1 and V is TRBV18, with 11 bases matching TRBD2. This CDR3 is 14 amino acids long. The V segment lost 1 base and the J segment 10 bases; nucleotides outside the gene matches: 3. Per germline, CDR1 KGHSH and CDR2 LQKENI.